Below, 12 T cell receptor beta chains from the same sample are listed, as sequenced in a study of blood T cell repertoires in COVID-19. Generated by immunoSEQ multiplex PCR, the TCRdb table keeps only in-frame clones and is missing some. The top ten clones hold more than 2% of a sample with about 70,000 clones, 75% to 90% of them seen once. The sample was peripheral blood. The receptors were sampled from a human donor in a cohort sampled during active COVID-19.

The chain links TRBV7-2 to TRBJ2-1, with 11 bases aligning to TRBD2. The length of the CDR3 is 16 residues. In germline, CDR1 is SGHTA, CDR2 FQGNSA. J gave up 9 bases and V 1 base, and 8 bases lay outside the gene matches. DNA for the CDR3: TGTGCCAGCAGCTTAGACGTTACTAGCGGGAGTACTGAGCAGTTCTTC. Amino acids: CASSLDVTSGSTEQFF.

The rearrangement joins TRBV4-3 to TRBJ1-2; D is ambiguous. V gave up 1 base and J gave up 2 bases, with 11 bases separating them. The CDR3 contains 15 residues. The V gene's germline CDR1 is LGHNA and CDR2 YSLEER. The CDR3 region has the DNA TGCGCCAGCAGCCAAGTAGGCGGTAACAACTATGGCTACACCTTC. It is translated as CASSQVGGNNYGYTF.

The chain employs TRBV5-1 and TRBJ2-3; D is unresolved. The CDR3 has 11 amino acids. The V end lost 4 bases, the J end lost 6 bases, and 6 bases lay between the germline ends. Germline V gene lookup returns CDR1 SGHRS and CDR2 YFSETQ. CDR3 sequence: CASSGPDTQYF. CDR3 nucleotide sequence: TGCGCCAGCAGCGGGCCTGATACGCAGTATTTT.

This clone appeared a few times. The chain links TRBV28 to TRBJ1-4; 7 bases match TRBD1. This CDR3 is built from 14 residues. Germline lookup yields CDR1 MDHEN and CDR2 SYDVKM. V dropped 3 bases and J dropped 5; count of bases not matched to a gene: 3. The CDR3 loop is CASSFGTVNEKLFF. CDR3 DNA: TGTGCCAGCAGTTTCGGGACAGTCAATGAAAAACTGTTTTTT.

V and J are TRBV12-3 or TRBV12-4 and TRBJ2-3; 7 bases are shared with TRBD2. This CDR3 is 13 amino acids long. The V and J ends lost 3 bases and 3 bases, in that order; junction bases with no gene match: 0. Here the CDR3 DNA reads TGTGCCAGCAGTTTTAGCGGGACAGATACGCAGTATTTT. The encoded protein is CASSFSGTDTQYF.

The V gene is TRBV4-2, the J gene TRBJ2-7; D unresolved. Trimming shortened V by 0 bases and J by 4 bases, and 13 bases separated the two germline ends. Germline-derived CDR1 and CDR2 are LGHNA and YNFKEQ. The CDR3 has 15 residues. The CDR3 coding sequence is TGTGCCAGCAGCCAAGATCTCAGTCCCGTTTACGAGCAGTACTTC. Amino acid sequence: CASSQDLSPVYEQYF.

The V and J genes are TRBV6-6 and TRBJ1-2; tentative D call: TRBD1 (6 bases). CDR1 and CDR2 (germline): MNHNY, SVGAGI (reference sequence). This CDR3 region has 13 residues. The germline V and J ends were trimmed by 8 bases and 5 bases, with 15 bases remaining between them. DNA for the CDR3: TGTGCCAGCTCAACAACAGGGTTGTATGGCTACACCTTC. The encoded protein is CASSTTGLYGYTF.

The chain recombines TRBV10-3 with TRBJ1-3; D gene unclear. CDR3 length equals 14 residues. The V and J ends lost 0 bases and 6 bases respectively, with 9 bases between them. Germline V CDR1 and CDR2: ENHRY, SYGVKD. CDR3 in amino acids: CAISESSGTNTIYF. As DNA, the CDR3 is TGTGCCATCAGTGAGTCCTCGGGTACAAACACCATATATTTT.

The chain couples TRBV2 to TRBJ2-5; 9 nucleotides agree with TRBD2. There are 14 residues in the CDR3. With V trimmed by 4 bases and J by 6 bases, 6 bases remained unmatched. In germline, CDR1 is SNHLY, CDR2 FYNNEI. CDR3 protein: CASSVLAGTKTQYF. For the CDR3, the DNA is TGTGCCAGCAGTGTTCTAGCGGGAACCAAGACCCAGTACTTC.

The chain recombines TRBV7-9 with TRBJ2-5; 8 bases align to TRBD1. V lost 5 bases and J lost 2; bases outside the gene matches: 10. CDR1 and CDR2 from the germline V gene are SEHNR and FQNEAQ (reference sequence). CDR3 length: 16 residues. CDR3: CASSTTGTGLQETQYF. For the CDR3, the DNA is TGTGCCAGCAGCACCACCGGGACAGGCCTACAAGAGACCCAGTACTTC.

CDR3 amino acids: CATSKGEYSNQPQHF. The CDR3 coding sequence is TGTGCCACCAGTAAGGGGGAATATAGCAATCAGCCCCAGCATTTT. This chain connects TRBV24-1 to TRBJ1-5, with D maybe TRBD1 (6 bases). Germline V gives CDR1 KGHDR, CDR2 SFDVKD. The CDR3 sequence is 15 residues long. Trimming took 6 bases from V and 0 from J, leaving 11 bases between them.

The chain combines TRBV27 with TRBJ1-5; 10 nucleotides line up with TRBD1. Trimming cost V 6 bases and J 0 bases; bases outside gene matches: 8. Looked up from germline, CDR1 is MNHEY and CDR2 is SMNVEV (reference sequence). The CDR3 has 17 amino acids. CDR3 protein: CASSRDRGGNSNQPQHF. In DNA form, the CDR3 reads TGTGCCAGCAGCAGGGACAGGGGCGGGAATAGCAATCAGCCCCAGCATTTT.